This TCR beta chain was sequenced in a study of T cell repertoires in cytomegalovirus infection. Study-level background: In public TCR beta signatures, there were indications of both CMV infection and matching HLA type. General study results and limits: Summed frequency of shared TCR beta families picked out CMV carriers who also had the relevant HLA. What dominated the ex vivo response were HLA-C-restricted CMV-specific TCR beta clonotypes.

TCRdb reprocessed the reads with MiXCR, giving one entry per CDR3 protein. The sample gives about 740,000 distinct CDR3 sequences, approximately 33% of which show up once; approximately 18% is in the top ten. As to this clonotype: Its antigen remains unidentified.

The CDR3 sequence is 15 residues long. Deletions cut 3 bases from V and 0 bases from J, with 9 bases between. Germline V gene data show CDR1 as SGHRS and CDR2 as YFSETQ. This TCR derives from a human donor in good health (CMV status not recorded). Some clones in this sample may be carry-over from other donors' samples. This chain uses TRBV5-1 with TRBJ2-2; D may be TRBD2 (6 bases). Material: cultured PBMCs, obtained from culture after CMV antigen stimulation. The chain's CDR3 is CASSSGETNTGELFF. As DNA, the CDR3 is TGCGCCAGCAGCTCGGGAGAGACGAACACCGGGGAGCTGTTTTTT.